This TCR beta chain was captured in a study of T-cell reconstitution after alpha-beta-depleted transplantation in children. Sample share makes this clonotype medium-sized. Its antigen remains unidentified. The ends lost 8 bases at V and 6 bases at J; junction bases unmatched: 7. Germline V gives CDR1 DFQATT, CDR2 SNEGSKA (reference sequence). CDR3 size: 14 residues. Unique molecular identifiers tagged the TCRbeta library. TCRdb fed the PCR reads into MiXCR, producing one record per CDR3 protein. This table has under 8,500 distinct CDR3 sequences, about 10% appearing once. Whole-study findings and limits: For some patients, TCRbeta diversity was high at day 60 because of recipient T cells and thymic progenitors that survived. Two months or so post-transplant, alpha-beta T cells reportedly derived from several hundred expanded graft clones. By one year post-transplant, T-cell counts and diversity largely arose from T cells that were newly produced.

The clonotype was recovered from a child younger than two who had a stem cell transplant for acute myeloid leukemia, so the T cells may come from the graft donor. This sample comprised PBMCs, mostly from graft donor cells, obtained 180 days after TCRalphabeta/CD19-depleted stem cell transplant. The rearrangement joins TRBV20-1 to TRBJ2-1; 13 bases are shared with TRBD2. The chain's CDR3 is CSRVTSGRGNEQFF. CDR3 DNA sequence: TGCAGTCGGGTAACTAGCGGGAGGGGCAATGAGCAGTTCTTC.